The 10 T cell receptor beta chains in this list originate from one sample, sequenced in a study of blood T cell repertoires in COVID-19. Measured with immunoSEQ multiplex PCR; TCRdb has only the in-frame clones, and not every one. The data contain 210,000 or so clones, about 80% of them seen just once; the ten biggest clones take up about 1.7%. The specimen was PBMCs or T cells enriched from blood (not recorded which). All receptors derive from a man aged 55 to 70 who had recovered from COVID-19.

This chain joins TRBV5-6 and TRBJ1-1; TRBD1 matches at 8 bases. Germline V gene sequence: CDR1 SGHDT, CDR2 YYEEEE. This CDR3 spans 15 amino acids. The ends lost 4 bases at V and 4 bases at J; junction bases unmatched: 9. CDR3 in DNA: TGTGCCAGCAGCCCCGGACAGGGAGGGGTCACTGAAGCTTTCTTT. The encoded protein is CASSPGQGGVTEAFF.

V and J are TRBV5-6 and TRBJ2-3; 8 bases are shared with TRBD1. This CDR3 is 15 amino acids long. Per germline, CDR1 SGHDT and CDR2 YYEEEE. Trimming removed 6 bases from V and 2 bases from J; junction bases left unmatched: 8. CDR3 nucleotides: TGTGCCAGCACCTTTGGACAGGGTGACACAGATACGCAGTATTTT. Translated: CASTFGQGDTDTQYF.

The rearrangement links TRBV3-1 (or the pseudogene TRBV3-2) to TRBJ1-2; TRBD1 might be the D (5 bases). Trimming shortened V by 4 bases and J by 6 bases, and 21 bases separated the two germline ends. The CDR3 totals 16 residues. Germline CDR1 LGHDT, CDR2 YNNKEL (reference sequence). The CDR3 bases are TGTGCCAGCAGCCCAGGGTGGGGTTTAAGGTCGGATGGCTACACCTTC. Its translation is CASSPGWGLRSDGYTF.

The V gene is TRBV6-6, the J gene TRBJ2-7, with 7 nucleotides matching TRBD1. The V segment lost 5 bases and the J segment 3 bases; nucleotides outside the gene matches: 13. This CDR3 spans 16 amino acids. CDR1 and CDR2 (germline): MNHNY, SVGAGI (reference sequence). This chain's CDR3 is CASSRGTEILLYEQYF. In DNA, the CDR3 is TGTGCCAGCAGTCGAGGGACAGAAATTTTACTCTACGAGCAGTACTTC.

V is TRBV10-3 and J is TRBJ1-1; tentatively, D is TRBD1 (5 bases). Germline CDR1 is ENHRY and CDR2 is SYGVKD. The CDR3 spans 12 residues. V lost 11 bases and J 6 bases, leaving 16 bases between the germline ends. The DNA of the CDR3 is TGTGCCGGGGCCCACGAACGGTCTGAAGCTTTCTTT. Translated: CAGAHERSEAFF.

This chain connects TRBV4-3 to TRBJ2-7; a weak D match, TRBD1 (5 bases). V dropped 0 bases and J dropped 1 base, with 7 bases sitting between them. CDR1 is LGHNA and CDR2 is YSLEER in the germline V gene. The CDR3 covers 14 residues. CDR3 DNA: TGCGCCAGCAGCCAAGATAGGGGATCCTACGAGCAGTACTTC. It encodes CASSQDRGSYEQYF.

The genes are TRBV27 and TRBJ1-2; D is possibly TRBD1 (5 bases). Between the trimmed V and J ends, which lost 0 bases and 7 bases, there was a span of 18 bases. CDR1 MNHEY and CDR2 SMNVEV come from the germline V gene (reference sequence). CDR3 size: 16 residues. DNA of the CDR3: TGTGCCAGCAGTTTATCGGGTCAGGGAATGCATATTGGCTACACCTTC. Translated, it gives CASSLSGQGMHIGYTF.

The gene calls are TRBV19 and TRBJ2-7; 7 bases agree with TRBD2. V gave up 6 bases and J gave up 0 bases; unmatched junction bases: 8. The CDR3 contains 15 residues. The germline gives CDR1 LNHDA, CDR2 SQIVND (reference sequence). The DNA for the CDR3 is TGTGCCAGTAGCCCTGGACTAGTAAGCTCCTACGAGCAGTACTTC. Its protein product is CASSPGLVSSYEQYF.

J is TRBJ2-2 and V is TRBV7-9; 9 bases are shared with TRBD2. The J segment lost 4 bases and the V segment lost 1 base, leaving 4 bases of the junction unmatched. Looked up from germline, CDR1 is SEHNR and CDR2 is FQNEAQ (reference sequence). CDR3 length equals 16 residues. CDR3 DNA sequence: TGTGCCAGCAGCTTAGGGCTAGCGGGGATCACCGGGGAGCTGTTTTTT. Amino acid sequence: CASSLGLAGITGELFF.

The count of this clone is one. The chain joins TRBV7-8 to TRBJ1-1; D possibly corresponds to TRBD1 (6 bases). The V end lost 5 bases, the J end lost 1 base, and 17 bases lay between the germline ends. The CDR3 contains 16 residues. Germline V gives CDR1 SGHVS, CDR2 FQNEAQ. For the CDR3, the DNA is TGTGCCAGCAGCCCCTATTCAGGGGTGGCGAACACTGAAGCTTTCTTT. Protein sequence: CASSPYSGVANTEAFF.